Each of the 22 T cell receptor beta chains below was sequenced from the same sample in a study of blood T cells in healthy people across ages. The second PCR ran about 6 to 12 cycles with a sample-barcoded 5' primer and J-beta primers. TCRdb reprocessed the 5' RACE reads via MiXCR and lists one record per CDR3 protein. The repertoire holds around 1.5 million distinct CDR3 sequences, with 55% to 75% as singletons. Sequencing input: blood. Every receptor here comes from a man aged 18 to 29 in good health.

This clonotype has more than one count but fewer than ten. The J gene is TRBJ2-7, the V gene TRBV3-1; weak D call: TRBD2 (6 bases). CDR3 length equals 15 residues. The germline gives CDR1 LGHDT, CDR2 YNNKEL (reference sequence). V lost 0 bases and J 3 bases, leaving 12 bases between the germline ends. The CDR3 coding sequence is TGTGCCAGCAGCCAAGAGCGGGGCCTCCTCTACGAGCAGTACTTC. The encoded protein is CASSQERGLLYEQYF.

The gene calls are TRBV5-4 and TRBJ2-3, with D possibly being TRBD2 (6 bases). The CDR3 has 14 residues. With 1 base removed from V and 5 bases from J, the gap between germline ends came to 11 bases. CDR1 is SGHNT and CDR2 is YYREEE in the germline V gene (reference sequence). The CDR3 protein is CASSLIGEVDTQYF. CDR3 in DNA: TGTGCCAGCAGCTTGATCGGGGAGGTAGATACGCAGTATTTT. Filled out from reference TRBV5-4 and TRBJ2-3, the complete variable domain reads ETGVTQSPTHLIKTRGQQVTLRCSSQSGHNTVSWYQQALGQGPQFIFQYYREEENGRGNFPPRFSGLQFPNYSSELNVNALELDDSALYLCASSLIGEVDTQYFGPGTRLTVL.

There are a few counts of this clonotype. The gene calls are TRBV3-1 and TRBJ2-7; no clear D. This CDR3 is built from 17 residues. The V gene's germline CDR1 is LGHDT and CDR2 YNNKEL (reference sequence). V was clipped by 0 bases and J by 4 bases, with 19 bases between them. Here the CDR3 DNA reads TGTGCCAGCAGCCAAGAGTTTGGAGCAGGCTATTCTTACGAGCAGTACTTC. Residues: CASSQEFGAGYSYEQYF.

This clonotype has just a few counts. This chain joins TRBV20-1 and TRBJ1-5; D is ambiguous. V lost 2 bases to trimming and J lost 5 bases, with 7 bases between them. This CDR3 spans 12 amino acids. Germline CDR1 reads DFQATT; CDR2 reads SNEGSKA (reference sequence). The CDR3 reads CSARSGDQPQHF. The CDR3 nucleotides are TGCAGTGCTAGAAGTGGGGATCAGCCCCAGCATTTT.

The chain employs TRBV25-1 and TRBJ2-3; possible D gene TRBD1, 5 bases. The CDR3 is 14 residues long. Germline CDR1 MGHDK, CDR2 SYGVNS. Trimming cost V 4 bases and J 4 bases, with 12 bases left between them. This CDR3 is CASSVTVSADTQYF. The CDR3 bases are TGTGCCAGCAGTGTGACAGTTTCGGCAGATACGCAGTATTTT.

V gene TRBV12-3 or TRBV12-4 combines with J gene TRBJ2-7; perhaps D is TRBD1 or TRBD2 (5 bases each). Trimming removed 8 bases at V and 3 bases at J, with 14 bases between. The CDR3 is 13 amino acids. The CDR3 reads CASGAGTSYEQYF. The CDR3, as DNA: TGTGCCAGCGGAGCCGGGACGAGCTACGAGCAGTACTTC.

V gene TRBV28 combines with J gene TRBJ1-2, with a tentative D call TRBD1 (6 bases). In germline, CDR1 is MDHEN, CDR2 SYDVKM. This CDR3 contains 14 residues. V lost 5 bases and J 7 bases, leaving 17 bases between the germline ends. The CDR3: CASSLGGQYGGYTF. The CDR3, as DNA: TGTGCCAGCAGTCTGGGGGGGCAGTATGGTGGCTACACCTTC.

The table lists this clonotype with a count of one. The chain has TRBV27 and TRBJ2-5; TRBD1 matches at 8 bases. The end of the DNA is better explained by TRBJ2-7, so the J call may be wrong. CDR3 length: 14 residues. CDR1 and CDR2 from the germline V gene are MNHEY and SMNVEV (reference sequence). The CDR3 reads CASSYSGQDHEQYF. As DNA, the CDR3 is TGTGCCAGCAGTTACTCGGGACAGGACCACGAGCAGTACTTC.

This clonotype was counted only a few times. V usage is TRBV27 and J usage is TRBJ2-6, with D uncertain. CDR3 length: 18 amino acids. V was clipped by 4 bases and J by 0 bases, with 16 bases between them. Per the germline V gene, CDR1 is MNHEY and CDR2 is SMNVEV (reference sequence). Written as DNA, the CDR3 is TGTGCCAGCAGTTCCCATTCGGCACGAGTCTCTGGGGCCAACGTCCTGACTTTC. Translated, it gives CASSSHSARVSGANVLTF.

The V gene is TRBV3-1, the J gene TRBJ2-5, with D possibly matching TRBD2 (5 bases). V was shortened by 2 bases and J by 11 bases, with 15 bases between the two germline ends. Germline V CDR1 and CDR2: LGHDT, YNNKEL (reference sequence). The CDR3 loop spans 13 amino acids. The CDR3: CASSQMTNTQQYF. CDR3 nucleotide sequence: TGTGCCAGCAGCCAAATGACTAACACGCAGCAGTACTTC.

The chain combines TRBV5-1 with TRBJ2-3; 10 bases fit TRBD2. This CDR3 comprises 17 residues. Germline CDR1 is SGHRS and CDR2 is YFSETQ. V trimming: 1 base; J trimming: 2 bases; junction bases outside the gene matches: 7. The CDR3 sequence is CASSLQYTSGTTDTQYF. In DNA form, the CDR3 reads TGCGCCAGCAGCTTGCAATATACTAGCGGGACCACAGATACGCAGTATTTT.

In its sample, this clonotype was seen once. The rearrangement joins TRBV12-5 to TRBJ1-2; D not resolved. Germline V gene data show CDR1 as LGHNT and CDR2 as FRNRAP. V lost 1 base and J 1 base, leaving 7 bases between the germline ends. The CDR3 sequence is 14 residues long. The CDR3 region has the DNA TGTGCTAGTGGTTTGGCCGGCTATAACTATGGCTACACCTTC. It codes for CASGLAGYNYGYTF.

The CDR3 here is CASSLIRANEQFF. CDR3 DNA sequence: TGTGCCAGCAGCTTGATCAGGGCCAATGAGCAGTTCTTC. This chain links TRBV7-2 with TRBJ2-1, with D possibly TRBD1 on 5 matching bases. V was shortened by 3 bases and J by 6 bases, with 9 bases between the two germline ends. CDR3 length: 13 amino acids. CDR1 and CDR2 (germline): SGHTA, FQGNSA.

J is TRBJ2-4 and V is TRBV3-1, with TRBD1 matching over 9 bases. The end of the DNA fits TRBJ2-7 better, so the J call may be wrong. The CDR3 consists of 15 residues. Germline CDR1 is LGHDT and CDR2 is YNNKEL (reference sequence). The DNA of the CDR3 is TGTGCCAGCAGCCAAGACCGGGACAGGGTGTACGAGCAGTACTTC. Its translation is CASSQDRDRVYEQYF.

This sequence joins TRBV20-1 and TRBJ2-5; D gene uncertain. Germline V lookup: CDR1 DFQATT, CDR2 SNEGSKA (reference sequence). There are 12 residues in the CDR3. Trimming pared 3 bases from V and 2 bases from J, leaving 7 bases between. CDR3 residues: CSASPAQETQYF. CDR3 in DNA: TGCAGTGCTAGTCCAGCACAAGAGACCCAGTACTTC.

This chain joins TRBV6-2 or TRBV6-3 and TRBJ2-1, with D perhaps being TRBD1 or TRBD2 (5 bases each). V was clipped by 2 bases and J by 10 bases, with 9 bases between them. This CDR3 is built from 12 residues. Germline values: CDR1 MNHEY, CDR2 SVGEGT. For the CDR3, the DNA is TGTGCCAGCAGTTACGAGGGGCGGGAGCAGTTCTTC. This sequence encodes CASSYEGREQFF.

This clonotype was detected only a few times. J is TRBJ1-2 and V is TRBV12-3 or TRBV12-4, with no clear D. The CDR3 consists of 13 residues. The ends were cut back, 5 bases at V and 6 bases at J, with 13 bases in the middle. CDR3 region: CASSRNPGDGYTF. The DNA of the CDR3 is TGTGCCAGCAGTCGAAACCCGGGAGATGGCTACACCTTC.

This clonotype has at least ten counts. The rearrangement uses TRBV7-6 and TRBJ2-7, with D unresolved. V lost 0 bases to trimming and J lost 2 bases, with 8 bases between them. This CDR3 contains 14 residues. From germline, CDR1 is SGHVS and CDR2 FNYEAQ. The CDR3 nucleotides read TGTGCCAGCAGCTTAGCCGGAAGACCCTACGAGCAGTACTTC. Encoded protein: CASSLAGRPYEQYF.

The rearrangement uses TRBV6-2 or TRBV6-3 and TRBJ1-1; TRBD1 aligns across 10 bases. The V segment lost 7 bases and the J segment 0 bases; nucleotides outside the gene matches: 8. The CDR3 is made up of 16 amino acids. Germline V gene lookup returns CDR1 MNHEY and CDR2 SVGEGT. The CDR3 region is CASTGTGVILNTEAFF. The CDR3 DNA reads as TGTGCCAGCACGGGGACAGGGGTTATACTGAACACTGAAGCTTTCTTT.

CDR3 in amino acids: CASSPYSRDEQYF. DNA of the CDR3: TGTGCCAGCTCACCATATTCCAGGGACGAGCAGTACTTC. This sequence joins TRBV18 and TRBJ2-7, with TRBD1 as a possible D gene (5 bases). This CDR3 contains 13 residues. V dropped 2 bases and J dropped 5 bases, with 10 bases sitting between them. In germline, CDR1 is KGHSH, CDR2 LQKENI.

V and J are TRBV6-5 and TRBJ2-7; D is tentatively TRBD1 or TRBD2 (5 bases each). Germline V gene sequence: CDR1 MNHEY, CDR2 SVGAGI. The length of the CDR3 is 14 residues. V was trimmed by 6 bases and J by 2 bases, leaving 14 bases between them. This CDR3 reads CASRQPGRAYEQYF. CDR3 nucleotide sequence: TGTGCCAGCAGACAACCGGGACGGGCCTACGAGCAGTACTTC.

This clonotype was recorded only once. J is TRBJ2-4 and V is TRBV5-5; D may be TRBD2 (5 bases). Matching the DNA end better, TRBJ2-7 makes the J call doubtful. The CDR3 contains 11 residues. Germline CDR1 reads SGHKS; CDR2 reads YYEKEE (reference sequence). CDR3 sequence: CASSKSGEQYF. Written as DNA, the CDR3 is TGTGCCAGCAGTAAGAGCGGCGAGCAGTACTTC.